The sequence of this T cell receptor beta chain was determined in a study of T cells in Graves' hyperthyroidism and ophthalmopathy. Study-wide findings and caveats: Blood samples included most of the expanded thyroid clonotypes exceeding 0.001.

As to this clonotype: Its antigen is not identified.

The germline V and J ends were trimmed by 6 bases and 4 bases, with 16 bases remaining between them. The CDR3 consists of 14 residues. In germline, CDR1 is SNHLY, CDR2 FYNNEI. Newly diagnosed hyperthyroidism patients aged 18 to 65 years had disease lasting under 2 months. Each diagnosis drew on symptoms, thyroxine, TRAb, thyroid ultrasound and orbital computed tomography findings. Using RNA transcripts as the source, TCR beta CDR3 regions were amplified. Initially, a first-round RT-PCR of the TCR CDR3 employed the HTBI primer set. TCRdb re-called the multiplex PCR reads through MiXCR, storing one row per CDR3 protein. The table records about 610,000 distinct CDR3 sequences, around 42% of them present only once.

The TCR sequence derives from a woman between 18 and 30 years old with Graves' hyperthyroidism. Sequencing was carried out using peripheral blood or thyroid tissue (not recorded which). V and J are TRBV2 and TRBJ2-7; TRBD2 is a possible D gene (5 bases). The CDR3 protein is CASSVYGIAYEQYF. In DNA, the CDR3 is TGTGCCAGCAGCGTTTACGGGATCGCGTACGAGCAGTACTTC. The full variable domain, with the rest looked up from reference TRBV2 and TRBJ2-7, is EPEVTQTPSHQVTQMGQEVILRCVPISNHLYFYWYRQILGQKVEFLVSFYNNEISEKSEIFDDQFSVERPDGSNFTLKIRSTKLEDSAMYFCASSVYGIAYEQYFGPGTRLTVT.